The clone carrying this T cell receptor (beta chain) appeared once. Its antigen is unknown. The data were taken from a study of T cell responses to AZD1222 COVID-19 vaccine. Turning to the study itself: Second-dose groups at about 4 or about 12 weeks were pooled. General observations from the study: Donors in the cohort were predominantly white British and more often female, and clonal diversity was possibly underestimated. Researchers took repertoire samples only after the peak T cell response had come. Per reports, nearly half of all spike-specific TCRs target regions that are unmutated in variants.

The repertoire was sequenced with immunoSEQ multiplex PCR; TCRdb's copy has only in-frame clones and lacks some. The profile shows roughly 170,000 clones, roughly nine tenths of them singletons. Germline-derived CDR1 and CDR2 are SQVTM and ANQGSEA. V lost 4 bases, J lost 0 bases, and 9 bases stayed unmatched. CDR3 length equals 15 residues. This specimen was peripheral blood, taken on day 0 of AZD1222 vaccination. The sequence derives from an adult in good health. The V and J genes are TRBV29-1 and TRBJ2-7; 7 bases match TRBD1. This CDR3 is CSVGEGGRYSYEQYF. The CDR3 coding sequence is TGCAGCGTTGGGGAAGGGGGCCGATACTCCTACGAGCAGTACTTC.